Below, 25 T cell receptor beta chains from the same sample are listed, as sequenced in a study of T cell responses to AZD1222 COVID-19 vaccine. Assay used: immunoSEQ multiplex PCR; TCRdb lists only in-frame clones, some missing. Of nearly 110,000 clones listed, about 89% were seen once; the top ten hold about 6.6%. The sequenced sample was peripheral blood, obtained on day 0 of AZD1222 vaccination. All receptors come from an adult in good health.

The chain uses TRBV4-2 and TRBJ1-2, with 8 nucleotides matching TRBD1. Germline loops: CDR1 LGHNA, CDR2 YNFKEQ. J gave up 5 bases and V 1 base, and 9 bases lay outside the gene matches. This CDR3 spans 16 amino acids. In nucleotides, the CDR3 is TGTGCCAGCAGCCAAGTCATCCGACAGGGGAAGTATGGCTACACCTTC. Its protein is CASSQVIRQGKYGYTF.

The V call is TRBV19, the J call TRBJ1-4; TRBD1 might be the D (5 bases). V was shortened by 2 bases and J by 7 bases, with 11 bases between the two germline ends. The CDR3 totals 14 residues. The germline gives CDR1 LNHDA, CDR2 SQIVND (reference sequence). CDR3 sequence: CASSIKWRGEKLFF. The CDR3, as DNA: TGTGCCAGTAGTATAAAATGGAGGGGTGAAAAACTGTTTTTT. Looking up the rest from reference TRBV19 and TRBJ1-4 gives the full variable domain: DGGITQSPKYLFRKEGQNVTLSCEQNLNHDAMYWYRQDPGQGLRLIYYSQIVNDFQKGDIAEGYSVSREKKESFPLTVTSAQKNPTAFYLCASSIKWRGEKLFFGSGTQLSVL.

V and J are TRBV19 and TRBJ2-1, with unresolved D. The V end lost 8 bases, the J end lost 3 bases, and 5 bases lay between the germline ends. Germline V gene sequence: CDR1 LNHDA, CDR2 SQIVND (reference sequence). CDR3 length equals 11 residues. Here the CDR3 DNA reads TGTGCCAGTGCAAGCTACAATGAGCAGTTCTTC. It specifies CASASYNEQFF.

This clone is judged medium-sized. The V call is TRBV6-4, the J call TRBJ2-3, with 8 bases matching TRBD2. Germline V gene lookup returns CDR1 MRHNA and CDR2 SNTAGT. CDR3 length: 14 residues. The V and J ends lost 4 bases and 0 bases, in that order; junction bases with no gene match: 0. The chain's CDR3 is CASSASGSTDTQYF. CDR3 DNA sequence: TGTGCCAGCAGTGCTAGCGGGAGCACAGATACGCAGTATTTT.

The chain uses TRBV20-1 and TRBJ1-2; D gene unclear. This CDR3 has 10 amino acids. Trimming pared 4 bases from V and 7 bases from J, leaving 7 bases between. In germline, CDR1 is DFQATT, CDR2 SNEGSKA (reference sequence). The CDR3 DNA is TGCAGTGCTAAGTGGGTTGGCTACACCTTC. This translates into CSAKWVGYTF.

This clone has just one count. The chain combines TRBV7-2 with TRBJ2-3; 7 positions agree with TRBD1. The CDR3 is made up of 15 amino acids. Germline CDR1 SGHTA, CDR2 FQGNSA. V was clipped by 5 bases and J by 0 bases; unmatched bases: 5. For the CDR3, the DNA is TGTGCCAGCAGCACAAGACAGGGTAGCACAGATACGCAGTATTTT. Translated, it gives CASSTRQGSTDTQYF.

The chain joins TRBV27 to TRBJ2-3; 8 nucleotides line up with TRBD2. CDR1 is MNHEY, CDR2 SMNVEV, per germline (reference sequence). CDR3 length: 19 residues. The V and J ends lost 4 bases and 0 bases, in that order; junction bases with no gene match: 15. This CDR3 reads CASSSTHGGSGTSTDTQYF. The CDR3 coding sequence is TGTGCCAGCAGTTCGACCCATGGTGGTAGCGGGACTAGCACAGATACGCAGTATTTT.

The chain carries TRBV5-5 and TRBJ2-2, with D possibly TRBD2 on 5 matching bases. Germline V gene lookup returns CDR1 SGHKS and CDR2 YYEKEE (reference sequence). V was pared by 1 base and J by 5 bases, with 12 bases between. There are 15 residues in the CDR3. The CDR3 spells CASSLMVGATGELFF. CDR3 sequence (DNA): TGTGCCAGCAGCTTGATGGTGGGAGCGACCGGGGAGCTGTTTTTT.

The V call is TRBV6-6, the J call TRBJ2-3; D is uncertain. V lost 2 bases and J lost 1, with 7 bases in between. There are 14 residues in the CDR3. Germline V CDR1 and CDR2: MNHNY, SVGAGI (reference sequence). The CDR3: CASSYPGGTDTQYF. The CDR3 nucleotides read TGTGCCAGCAGTTACCCCGGCGGCACAGATACGCAGTATTTT.

This clone came up once. CDR3 sequence: CSVDRGGSTDTQYF. CDR3 in DNA: TGCAGCGTTGACAGAGGCGGGAGCACAGATACGCAGTATTTT. The chain uses TRBV29-1 and TRBJ2-3; D is possibly TRBD2 (5 bases). The germline V gene encodes CDR1 SQVTM and CDR2 ANQGSEA. Trimming took 3 bases from V and 0 from J, leaving 10 bases between them. This CDR3 has 14 residues.

The chain is built from TRBV5-1 and TRBJ2-7; 15 nucleotides line up with TRBD2. The ends lost 4 bases at V and 2 bases at J; junction bases unmatched: 10. This CDR3 has 18 amino acids. Germline CDR1 reads SGHRS; CDR2 reads YFSETQ. This CDR3 reads CASSPTGLAGGGAYEQYF. Written as DNA, the CDR3 is TGCGCCAGCAGCCCTACCGGACTAGCGGGAGGGGGGGCCTACGAGCAGTACTTC.

Written as DNA, the CDR3 is TGTGCCAGCAGCTTGGGACAGAGTAATTCACCCCTCCACTTT. Translated, it gives CASSLGQSNSPLHF. J is TRBJ1-6 and V is TRBV9; 7 bases align to TRBD1. Germline V gene sequence: CDR1 SGDLS, CDR2 YYNGEE. Trimming removed 4 bases from V and 6 bases from J; junction bases left unmatched: 4. This CDR3 contains 14 residues.

The chain employs TRBV4-3 and TRBJ1-2, with TRBD1 identical over 8 bases. This CDR3 contains 14 residues. Germline V CDR1 and CDR2: LGHNA, YSLEER. Trimming removed 8 bases from V and 5 bases from J; junction bases left unmatched: 10. In DNA, the CDR3 is TGCGCCAGCGGACCCGGGACAGGCACATATGGCTACACCTTC. Translating it yields CASGPGTGTYGYTF.

The rearrangement uses TRBV12-5 and TRBJ2-5, with 7 bases identical to TRBD2. The V and J ends lost 7 bases and 7 bases, in that order; junction bases with no gene match: 9. The CDR3 totals 13 residues. Germline CDR1 and CDR2: LGHNT and FRNRAP. CDR3 sequence: CASANSGTGTQYF. Written as DNA, the CDR3 is TGTGCTAGTGCCAACAGCGGGACGGGGACCCAGTACTTC.

The V and J genes are TRBV19 and TRBJ1-2; D may be TRBD1 (5 bases). The CDR3 runs 15 residues. Trimming pared 3 bases from V and 5 bases from J, leaving 16 bases between. Germline V CDR1 and CDR2: LNHDA, SQIVND (reference sequence). For the CDR3, the DNA is TGTGCCAGTAGTATTTCCGCAGGGTTTTTTTATGGCTACACCTTC. Translation: CASSISAGFFYGYTF.

J is TRBJ2-7 and V is TRBV5-1; 7 bases line up with TRBD2. CDR1 is SGHRS, CDR2 YFSETQ, per germline. The CDR3 loop spans 13 amino acids. Losses at the gene ends were 0 bases for V and 4 bases for J; bases not matched to a gene: 1. This chain's CDR3 is CASSLGSGYEQYF. CDR3 DNA: TGCGCCAGCAGCTTGGGTAGCGGGTACGAGCAGTACTTC.

This chain links TRBV10-2 with TRBJ2-3, with D possibly matching TRBD2 (6 bases). V was clipped by 5 bases and J by 4 bases, with 13 bases between them. The CDR3 covers 14 residues. Germline V CDR1 and CDR2: WSHSY, SAAADI. The CDR3 DNA reads as TGCGCCAGCAGTAATAGCGGAGGAGCAGATACGCAGTATTTT. This codes for CASSNSGGADTQYF.

The chain employs TRBV28 and TRBJ1-5; no clear D gene. The V gene's germline CDR1 is MDHEN and CDR2 SYDVKM. V gave up 6 bases and J gave up 0 bases, with 9 bases separating them. There are 14 residues in the CDR3. The CDR3 bases are TGTGCCAGCAGGATGCATTATAGCAATCAGCCCCAGCATTTT. This gives the protein CASRMHYSNQPQHF.

As regards this clone: A read error may account for a junction end that differs from germline. This chain links TRBV19 with TRBJ2-3, with 10 bases matching TRBD2. The CDR3 spans 16 residues. Germline V gives CDR1 LNHDA, CDR2 SQIVND (reference sequence). CDR3 amino acids: CASSISSGGRTDTQYF. The CDR3 bases are TGTGCCAGTAGTATATCTAGCGGGGGCCGCACGGATACGCAGTATTTT.

The gene calls are TRBV7-3 and TRBJ2-1; 10 bases line up with TRBD1. Germline trimming cut 6 bases from V and 4 bases from J; bases unmatched to any gene: 9. Germline V gene data show CDR1 as SGHTA and CDR2 as FQGTGA. This CDR3 has 16 residues. The CDR3 bases are TGTGCCAGCAGGGATGAAAGGACAGGGGGATACAATGAGCAGTTCTTC. It yields the protein CASRDERTGGYNEQFF.

The chain joins TRBV30 to TRBJ1-2; D might be TRBD1 (6 bases). Germline-derived CDR1 and CDR2 are GTSNPN and SVGIG (reference sequence). CDR3 length: 12 amino acids. V lost 2 bases to trimming and J lost 5 bases, with 9 bases between them. CDR3 residues: CAWSPGEYGYTF. DNA for the CDR3: TGTGCCTGGAGTCCAGGGGAGTATGGCTACACCTTC.

J is TRBJ2-2 and V is TRBV28; perhaps TRBD1 as D (6 bases). CDR3 length: 15 residues. Germline CDR1 is MDHEN and CDR2 is SYDVKM. The V and J ends lost 4 bases and 4 bases respectively, with 13 bases between them. The CDR3 loop is CASSSTGHSTGELFF. The CDR3 DNA reads TGTGCCAGCAGTTCCACGGGACACAGCACCGGGGAGCTGTTTTTT.

J is TRBJ2-5 and V is TRBV19; D is perhaps TRBD1 (5 bases). V gave up 5 bases and J gave up 5 bases, with 21 bases separating them. The CDR3 contains 16 residues. Germline CDR1 reads LNHDA; CDR2 reads SQIVND (reference sequence). DNA for the CDR3: TGTGCCAGTAGTCCCCCTCGCGCAGGGTTGGTGGAGACCCAGTACTTC. Its protein is CASSPPRAGLVETQYF. Full variable domain (outside the CDR3, taken from reference TRBV19 and TRBJ2-5): DGGITQSPKYLFRKEGQNVTLSCEQNLNHDAMYWYRQDPGQGLRLIYYSQIVNDFQKGDIAEGYSVSREKKESFPLTVTSAQKNPTAFYLCASSPPRAGLVETQYFGPGTRLLVL.

CDR3 nucleotide sequence: TGTGCCAGCAGTTTATGGCAGGGGGTGGACACCGGGGAGCTGTTTTTT. This translates into CASSLWQGVDTGELFF. The rearrangement uses TRBV28 and TRBJ2-2; 7 bases map to TRBD1. Unmatched junction bases numbered 4, after V lost 0 bases and J lost 3 bases. CDR1 is MDHEN and CDR2 is SYDVKM in the germline V gene. CDR3 length: 16 amino acids.

The V call is TRBV7-2, the J call TRBJ2-3; D uncertain. The CDR3 extends over 15 amino acids. CDR1 and CDR2 (germline): SGHTA, FQGNSA. V was clipped by 3 bases and J by 2 bases, with 12 bases between them. This CDR3 reads CASSFQGSDTDTQYF. In DNA form, the CDR3 reads TGTGCCAGCAGCTTTCAAGGTTCCGACACAGATACGCAGTATTTT.